This TCR beta chain was sequenced in a study of shared clonotypes between healthy human individuals. Across the whole study: Each donor's CD8 memory used one plate, CD8 naive two, each CD4 subset three.

CDR1 is GTSNPN and CDR2 is SVGIG in the germline V gene (reference sequence). This CDR3 contains 15 residues. V shed 3 bases, J shed 2 bases, and the junction held 7 bases outside the gene matches. Sequencing was performed with immunoSEQ multiplex PCR; in TCRdb, only in-frame clones are kept and a portion is missing. This table has approximately 2,300,000 clones, 80% to 95% appearing once. In regard to this clone: What it binds is unknown.

General study results and limits: Sampling covered nothing but blood. Tissue TCR repertoires likely differ from those found in blood. An anticipated effect of sequencing depth on clonotype sharing among donors was recognized. For sorted subsets, rarefaction showed incomplete sequencing despite large depth.

The TCR sequence derives from a man younger than 35 in good health. Some clones in this sample may be carry-over from other donors' samples. The specimen sequenced was naive CD4+ T cells from PBMCs. Subset: CD45RA+ positively selected. The chain has TRBV30 and TRBJ2-5, with TRBD2 matching 9 bases. Written as DNA, the CDR3 is TGTGCCTGGAGCCTGACTAGCGGAGCTCAAGAGACCCAGTACTTC. Translation gives CAWSLTSGAQETQYF.